This T cell receptor beta chain was documented in a study of blood T cell repertoires in COVID-19. About the study: The cDNA or gDNA used as material had been derived from T cells, B-cell-depleted T cells, or PBMCs.

Profiled with immunoSEQ multiplex PCR; TCRdb holds only in-frame clones, not every one. Of some 200,000 clones listed, about 86% are singletons. CDR1 and CDR2 from the germline V gene are GTSNPN and SVGIG (reference sequence). The junction had 5 bases not matched to a gene; V was cut back by 3 bases and J by 3 bases. The CDR3 totals 14 residues. The sample was peripheral blood. This sequence joins TRBV30 and TRBJ2-7; TRBD2 agrees at 10 bases. The TCR comes from a man younger than 40 with active or convalescent COVID-19. CDR3 coding DNA: TGTGCCTGGAGAGGGCTAGCGGGAGTCTACGAGCAGTACTTC. It is translated as CAWRGLAGVYEQYF.